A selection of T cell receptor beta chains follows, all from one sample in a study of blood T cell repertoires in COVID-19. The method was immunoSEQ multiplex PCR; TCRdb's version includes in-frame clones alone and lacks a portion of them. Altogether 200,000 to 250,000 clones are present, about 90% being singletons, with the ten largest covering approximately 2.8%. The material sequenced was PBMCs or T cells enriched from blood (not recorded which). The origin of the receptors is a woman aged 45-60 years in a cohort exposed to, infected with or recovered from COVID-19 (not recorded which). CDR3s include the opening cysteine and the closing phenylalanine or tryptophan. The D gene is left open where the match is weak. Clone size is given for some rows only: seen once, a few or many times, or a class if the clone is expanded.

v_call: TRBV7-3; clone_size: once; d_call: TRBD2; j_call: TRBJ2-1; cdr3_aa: CASSQRGGRFGEQFF; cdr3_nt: TGTGCCAGCAGCCAGCGGGGGGGCAGGTTTGGTGAGCAGTTCTTC
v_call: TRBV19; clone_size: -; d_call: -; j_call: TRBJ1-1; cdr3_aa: CASTPSNHRMNTEAFF; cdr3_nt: TGTGCCAGTACCCCCTCAAACCACAGAATGAACACTGAAGCTTTCTTT
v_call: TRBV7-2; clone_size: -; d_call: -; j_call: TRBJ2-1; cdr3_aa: CASSLGVRGYEQFF; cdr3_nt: TGTGCCAGCAGCTTAGGAGTCAGGGGATATGAGCAGTTCTTC
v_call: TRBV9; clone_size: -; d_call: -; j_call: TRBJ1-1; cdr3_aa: CASSALFDTEAFF; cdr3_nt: TGTGCCAGCAGCGCCTTGTTCGACACTGAAGCTTTCTTT
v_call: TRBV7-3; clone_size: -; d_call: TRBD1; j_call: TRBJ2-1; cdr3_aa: CASSYPPGTGTFNEQFF; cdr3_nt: TGTGCCAGCAGCTACCCCCCGGGGACAGGGACCTTCAATGAGCAGTTCTTC
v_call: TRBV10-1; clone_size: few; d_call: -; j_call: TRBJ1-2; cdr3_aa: CASSESSDRNYGYTF; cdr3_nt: TGCGCCAGCAGTGAGTCATCGGACAGAAACTATGGCTACACCTTC
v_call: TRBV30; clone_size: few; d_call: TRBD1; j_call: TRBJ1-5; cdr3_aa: CAWDRGFQPQHF; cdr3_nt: TGTGCCTGGGACAGGGGGTTTCAGCCCCAGCATTTT
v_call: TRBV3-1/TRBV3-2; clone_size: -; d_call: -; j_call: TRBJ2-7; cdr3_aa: CASSRPAGEQYF; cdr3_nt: TGTGCCAGCAGCCGCCCTGCCGGGGAGCAGTACTTC
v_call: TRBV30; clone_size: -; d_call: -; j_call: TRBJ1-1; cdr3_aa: CACGQGRAEAFF; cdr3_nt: TGTGCCTGCGGGCAGGGCAGGGCTGAAGCTTTCTTT
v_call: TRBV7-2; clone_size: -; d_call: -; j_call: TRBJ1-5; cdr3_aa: CASSLQGFNQPQHF; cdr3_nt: TGTGCCAGCAGCTTACAGGGGTTCAATCAGCCCCAGCATTTT
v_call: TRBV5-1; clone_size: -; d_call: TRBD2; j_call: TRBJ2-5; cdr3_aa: CASRPTGTKQETQYF; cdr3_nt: TGCGCCAGCAGGCCCACCGGGACTAAACAAGAGACCCAGTACTTC
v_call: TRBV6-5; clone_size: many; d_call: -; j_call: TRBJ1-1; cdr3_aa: CASRVGQPNTEAFF; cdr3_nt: TGTGCCAGCAGAGTAGGACAGCCGAACACTGAAGCTTTCTTT
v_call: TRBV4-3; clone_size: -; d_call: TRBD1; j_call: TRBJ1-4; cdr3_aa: CASSQARQGANEKLFF; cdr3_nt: TGCGCCAGCAGCCAAGCAAGACAGGGGGCTAATGAAAAACTGTTTTTT
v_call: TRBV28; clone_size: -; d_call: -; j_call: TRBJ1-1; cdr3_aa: CATGDIEAFF; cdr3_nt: TGTGCCACCGGGGACATTGAAGCTTTCTTT
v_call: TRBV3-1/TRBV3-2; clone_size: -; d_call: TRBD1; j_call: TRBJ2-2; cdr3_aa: CASSQLGTGPTGELFF; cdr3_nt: TGTGCCAGCAGCCAACTCGGGACAGGGCCCACCGGGGAGCTGTTTTTT
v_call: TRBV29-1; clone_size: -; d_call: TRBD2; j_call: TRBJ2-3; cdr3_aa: CSVETLAGGTDTQYF; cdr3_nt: TGCAGCGTTGAAACCCTAGCGGGGGGAACAGATACGCAGTATTTT
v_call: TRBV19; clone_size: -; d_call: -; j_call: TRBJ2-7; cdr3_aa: CASSIGLGVYEQYF; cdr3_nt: TGTGCCAGTAGTATAGGACTAGGAGTCTACGAGCAGTACTTC
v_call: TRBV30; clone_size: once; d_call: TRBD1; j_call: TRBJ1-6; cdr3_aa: CAWTSGGGYNSPLHF; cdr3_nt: TGTGCCTGGACTTCAGGGGGCGGCTATAATTCACCCCTCCACTTT
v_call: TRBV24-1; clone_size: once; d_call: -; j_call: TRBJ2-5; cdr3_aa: CATSDFLAEETQYF; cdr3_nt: TGTGCCACCAGTGATTTCCTGGCGGAAGAGACCCAGTACTTC
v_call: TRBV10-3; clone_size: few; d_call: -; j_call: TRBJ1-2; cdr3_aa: CAISEPPGGYTF; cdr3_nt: TGTGCCATCAGTGAGCCCCCGGGTGGCTACACCTTC
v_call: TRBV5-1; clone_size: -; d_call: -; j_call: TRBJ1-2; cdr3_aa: CASSSGGGYGYTF; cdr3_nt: TGCGCCAGCAGCTCGGGCGGAGGCTATGGCTACACCTTC
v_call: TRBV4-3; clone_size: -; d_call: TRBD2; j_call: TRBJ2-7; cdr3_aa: CASSQEYYRGGVYEQYF; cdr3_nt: TGCGCCAGCAGCCAAGAATATTACCGCGGGGGAGTTTACGAGCAGTACTTC
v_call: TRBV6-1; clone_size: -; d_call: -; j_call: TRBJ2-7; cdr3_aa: CASSEPGHSYEQYF; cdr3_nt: TGTGCCAGCAGTGAACCGGGACACTCCTACGAGCAGTACTTC
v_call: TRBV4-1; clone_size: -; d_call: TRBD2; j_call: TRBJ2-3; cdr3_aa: CASSPGVAGVTDTQYF; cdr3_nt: TGCGCCAGCAGCCCCGGGGTAGCGGGGGTCACAGATACGCAGTATTTT
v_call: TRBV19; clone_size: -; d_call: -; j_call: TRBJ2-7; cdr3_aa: CASSIKAGRPYEQYF; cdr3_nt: TGTGCCAGTAGTATTAAGGCGGGGCGCCCCTACGAGCAGTACTTC
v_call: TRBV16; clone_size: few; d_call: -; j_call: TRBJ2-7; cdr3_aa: CASSQYSGGYSYEQYF; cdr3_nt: TGTGCCAGCAGCCAATATAGTGGAGGTTACTCCTACGAGCAGTACTTC
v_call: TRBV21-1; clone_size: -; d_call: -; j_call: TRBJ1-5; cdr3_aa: CASSNLGRDRVPYSNQPQHF; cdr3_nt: TGTGCCAGCAGCAATTTGGGCCGTGACAGGGTGCCCTATAGCAATCAGCCCCAGCATTTT
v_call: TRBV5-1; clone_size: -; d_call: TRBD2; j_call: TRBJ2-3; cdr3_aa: CASRQRGAVTDTQYF; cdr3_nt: TGCGCCAGCAGACAGCGGGGGGCGGTCACAGATACGCAGTATTTT
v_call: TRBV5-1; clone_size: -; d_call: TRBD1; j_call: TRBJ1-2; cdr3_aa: CASSVGQGPYGYTF; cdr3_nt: TGCGCCAGCAGCGTCGGACAGGGTCCTTATGGCTACACCTTC
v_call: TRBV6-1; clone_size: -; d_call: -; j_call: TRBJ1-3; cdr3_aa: CASSERQDYTIYF; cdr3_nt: TGTGCCAGCAGTGAACGACAGGATTACACCATATATTTT
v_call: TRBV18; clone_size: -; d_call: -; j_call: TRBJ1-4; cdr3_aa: CASSPVRVRTNEKLFF; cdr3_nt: TGTGCCAGCTCACCTGTCAGGGTCCGAACTAATGAAAAACTGTTTTTT
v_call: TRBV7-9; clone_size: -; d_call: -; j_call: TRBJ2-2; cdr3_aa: CASSATAWATGELFF; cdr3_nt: TGTGCCAGCAGCGCGACAGCCTGGGCCACCGGGGAGCTGTTTTTT
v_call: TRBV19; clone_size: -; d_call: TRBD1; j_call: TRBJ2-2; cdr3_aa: CASSLGTGGTGELFF; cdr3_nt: TGTGCCAGTAGTCTTGGGACAGGGGGCACCGGGGAGCTGTTTTTT
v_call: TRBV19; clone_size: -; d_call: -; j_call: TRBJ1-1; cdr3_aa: CASSPRGEVFF; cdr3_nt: TGTGCCAGTAGTCCCCGAGGTGAAGTTTTCTTT
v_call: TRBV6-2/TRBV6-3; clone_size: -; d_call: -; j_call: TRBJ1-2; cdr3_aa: CASSSAGNHYYYGYTF; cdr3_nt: TGTGCCAGCAGTTCGGCAGGGAACCATTATTACTATGGCTACACCTTC
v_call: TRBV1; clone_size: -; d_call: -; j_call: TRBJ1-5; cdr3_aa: CTSSQDYPGQDSNQPQHF; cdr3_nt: TGCACCAGCAGCCAAGATTATCCCGGTCAGGATAGCAATCAGCCCCAGCATTTT
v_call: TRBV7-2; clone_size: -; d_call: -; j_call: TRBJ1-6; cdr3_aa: CASSLVGQDNSPLHF; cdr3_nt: TGTGCCAGCAGCTTAGTGGGCCAAGATAATTCACCCCTCCACTTT
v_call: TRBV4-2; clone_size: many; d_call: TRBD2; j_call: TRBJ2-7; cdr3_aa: CASSQDNSGGTNPYEQYF; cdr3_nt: TGTGCCAGCAGCCAAGATAACAGCGGGGGGACAAACCCCTACGAGCAGTACTTC
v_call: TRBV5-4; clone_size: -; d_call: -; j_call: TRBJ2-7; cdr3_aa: CASSLTGSSSEQYF; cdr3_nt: TGTGCCAGCAGCTTGACAGGGAGCTCTAGCGAGCAGTACTTC
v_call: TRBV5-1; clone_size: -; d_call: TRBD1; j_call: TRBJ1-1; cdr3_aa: CASRGGQGFMNTEAFF; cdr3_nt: TGCGCCAGCAGAGGGGGACAGGGCTTTATGAACACTGAAGCTTTCTTT
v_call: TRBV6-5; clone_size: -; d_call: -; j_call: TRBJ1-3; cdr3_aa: CASTSSGNTIYF; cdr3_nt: TGTGCCAGCACCAGCTCTGGAAACACCATATATTTT
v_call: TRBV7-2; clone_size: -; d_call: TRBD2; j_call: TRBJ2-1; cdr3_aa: CASSPISGGPGGEQFF; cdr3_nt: TGTGCCAGCAGCCCAATTAGCGGGGGGCCCGGTGGTGAGCAGTTCTTC
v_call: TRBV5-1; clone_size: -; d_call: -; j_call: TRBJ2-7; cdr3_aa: CASSLERGEQYF; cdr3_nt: TGCGCCAGCAGCTTGGAACGGGGCGAGCAGTACTTC
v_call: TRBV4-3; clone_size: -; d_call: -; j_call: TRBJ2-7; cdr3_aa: CASSLYQGGTYEQYF; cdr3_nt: TGCGCCAGCAGCCTTTATCAGGGGGGAACCTACGAGCAGTACTTC
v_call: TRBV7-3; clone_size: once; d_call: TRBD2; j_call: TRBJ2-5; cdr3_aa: CASSPFGSGGAGETQYF; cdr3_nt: TGTGCCAGCAGCCCCTTCGGCAGCGGGGGGGCCGGAGAGACCCAGTACTTC
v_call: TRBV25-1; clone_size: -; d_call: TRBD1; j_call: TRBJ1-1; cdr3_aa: CASSEFWDREGGAFF; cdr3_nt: TGTGCCAGCAGTGAATTTTGGGACAGGGAAGGGGGAGCTTTCTTT
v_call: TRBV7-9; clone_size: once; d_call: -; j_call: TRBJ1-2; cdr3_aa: CASSLDRTYGYTF; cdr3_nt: TGTGCCAGCAGCTTAGACAGGACGTATGGCTACACCTTC
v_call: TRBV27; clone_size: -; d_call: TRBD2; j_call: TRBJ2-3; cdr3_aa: CASSYASGGETDTQYF; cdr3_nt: TGTGCCAGCAGTTATGCTAGCGGGGGGGAAACAGATACGCAGTATTTT
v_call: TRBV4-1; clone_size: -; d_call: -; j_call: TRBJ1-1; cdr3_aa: CASSNWAGTSEAFF; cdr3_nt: TGCGCCAGCAGCAACTGGGCCGGGACATCTGAAGCTTTCTTT
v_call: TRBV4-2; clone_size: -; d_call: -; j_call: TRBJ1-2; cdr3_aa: CASSQDVMASGGYTF; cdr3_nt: TGTGCCAGCAGCCAAGATGTTATGGCCTCGGGGGGCTACACCTTC
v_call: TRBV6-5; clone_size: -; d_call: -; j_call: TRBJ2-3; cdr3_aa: CASRDLGGERDTQYF; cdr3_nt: TGTGCCAGCAGAGACCTGGGCGGGGAAAGGGATACGCAGTATTTT
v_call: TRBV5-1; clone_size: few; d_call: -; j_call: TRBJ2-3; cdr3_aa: CASSLVNRDRDTQYF; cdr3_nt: TGCGCCAGCAGCTTGGTTAACAGAGATAGAGATACGCAGTATTTT
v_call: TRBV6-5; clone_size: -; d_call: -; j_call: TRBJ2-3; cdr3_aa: CASSYSGGRRTDTQYF; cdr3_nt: TGTGCCAGCAGTTACTCCGGGGGTAGGAGGACAGATACGCAGTATTTT
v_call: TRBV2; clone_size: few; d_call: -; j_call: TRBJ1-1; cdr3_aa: CASSVWGLRAMNTEAFF; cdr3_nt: TGTGCCAGCAGTGTTTGGGGCCTTAGAGCCATGAACACTGAAGCTTTCTTT
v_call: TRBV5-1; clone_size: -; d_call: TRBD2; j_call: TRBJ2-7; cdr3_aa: CASSLSGTNYEQYF; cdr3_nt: TGCGCCAGCAGCCTTTCCGGGACTAACTACGAGCAGTACTTC
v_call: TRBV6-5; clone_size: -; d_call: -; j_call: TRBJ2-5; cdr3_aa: CASRAILAQETQYF; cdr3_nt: TGTGCCAGCAGGGCAATATTGGCCCAAGAGACCCAGTACTTC
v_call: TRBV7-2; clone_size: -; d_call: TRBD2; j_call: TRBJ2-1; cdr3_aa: CASSLGLAGGLYNEQFF; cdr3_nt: TGTGCCAGCAGCTTAGGACTAGCGGGGGGGCTGTACAATGAGCAGTTCTTC
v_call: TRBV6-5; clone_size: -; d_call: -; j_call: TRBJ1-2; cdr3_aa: CASTPAGGNYGYTF; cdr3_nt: TGTGCCAGCACCCCCGCGGGGGGGAACTATGGCTACACCTTC
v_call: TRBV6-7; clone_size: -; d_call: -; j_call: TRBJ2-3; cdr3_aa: CASCLPGKGGPSTDTQYF; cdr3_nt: TGTGCCAGCTGTTTACCAGGGAAAGGGGGACCCTCCACAGATACGCAGTATTTT